This T cell receptor beta chain came from a study of T cells expressing NK-cell markers. The CDR3 length is 15 residues. Germline V CDR1 and CDR2: SGHTA, FQGTGA. TCRdb reprocessed the 5' RACE reads; each CDR3 protein has one entry and no DNA is given. The clone table shows over 100,000 distinct CDR3 sequences, with the ten largest holding around a sixth. Sequenced material: blood T cells: a sorted CD56 or NKG2C T cell subset, CD4+ or CD8+ T cells, or bulk PBMC T cells (not recorded which). The V gene is TRBV7-3, the J gene TRBJ2-2. This clonotype was sampled from a woman aged 18 to 69 in good health. The CDR3 here is CASSLTLRNTGELFF.